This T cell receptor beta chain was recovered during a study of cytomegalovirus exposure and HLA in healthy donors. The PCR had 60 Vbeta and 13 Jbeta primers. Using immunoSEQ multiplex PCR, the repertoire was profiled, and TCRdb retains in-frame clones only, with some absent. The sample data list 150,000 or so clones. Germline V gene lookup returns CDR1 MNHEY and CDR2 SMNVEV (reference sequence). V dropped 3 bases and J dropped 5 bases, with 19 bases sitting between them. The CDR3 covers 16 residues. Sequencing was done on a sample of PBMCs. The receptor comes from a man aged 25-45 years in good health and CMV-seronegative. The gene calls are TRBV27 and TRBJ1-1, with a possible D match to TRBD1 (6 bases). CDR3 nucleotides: TGTGCCAGCAGTTTCATGAGGGTCCTGAGGGGGACTGAAGCTTTCTTT. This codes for CASSFMRVLRGTEAFF.